This TCR beta chain was sequenced during a study of CD8 T cells in Susac syndrome. This CDR3 has 14 residues. V lost 6 bases and J lost 1; bases outside the gene matches: 4. Random-hexamer reverse transcription was applied to roughly 0.5 to 1 ug RNA. An immunoSEQ multiplex PCR amplified TCR beta CDR3 over 54 Vbeta and 13 Jbeta. One entry per CDR3 protein, called by TCRdb with MiXCR from the immunoSEQ multiplex PCR reads. This sample carries some 200,000 distinct CDR3 sequences, roughly nine tenths of them seen once, and the ten largest clones take 0.085% to 0.1%. General observations from the study: The authors found no clonal expansion in Susac syndrome CD4+ T cell repertoires.

To note about this clonotype: What it recognizes is unknown.

The clonotype was recovered from a human donor with Susac syndrome. The gene calls are TRBV12-3 or TRBV12-4 and TRBJ2-7; TRBD1 agrees at 9 bases. Input material: CD4+ T cells from PBMCs. CDR3 residues: CASSRDRVSYEQYF. CDR3 DNA sequence: TGTGCCAGCAGCCGGGACAGGGTTTCCTACGAGCAGTACTTC.